The sample holds a few counts of the clone carrying this T cell receptor beta chain. Its antigen is unknown. For the second PCR, which ran for 7 to 11 cycles, a sample-barcoded 5' primer and a J-beta primer mix were used. TCRdb recomputed calls from the 5' RACE reads with MiXCR, one row per CDR3 protein. Altogether about 1.5 million distinct CDR3 sequences are present, under 55% being singletons, with the ten largest covering 4%. The entry originates in a study of blood T cells in healthy people across ages. CDR1 is SQVTM, CDR2 ANQGSEA, per germline. The CDR3 loop spans 14 amino acids. The trim removed 1 base at V and 6 bases at J, leaving 9 bases unmatched. General study findings and limits: More naive CD4+ cells and higher diversity marked long-lived donors relative to aged donors. The study regarded diversity estimates from one million T cells as underestimates.

Sequencing input: blood. The TCR originated in a woman under 30 in good health. The chain combines TRBV29-1 with TRBJ2-7; the match to TRBD2 covers 7 bases. CDR3 sequence (DNA): TGCAGCGTTGAAGTCCGACGGGAGGCTCCCGAGCAGTACTTC. This gives the protein CSVEVRREAPEQYF.